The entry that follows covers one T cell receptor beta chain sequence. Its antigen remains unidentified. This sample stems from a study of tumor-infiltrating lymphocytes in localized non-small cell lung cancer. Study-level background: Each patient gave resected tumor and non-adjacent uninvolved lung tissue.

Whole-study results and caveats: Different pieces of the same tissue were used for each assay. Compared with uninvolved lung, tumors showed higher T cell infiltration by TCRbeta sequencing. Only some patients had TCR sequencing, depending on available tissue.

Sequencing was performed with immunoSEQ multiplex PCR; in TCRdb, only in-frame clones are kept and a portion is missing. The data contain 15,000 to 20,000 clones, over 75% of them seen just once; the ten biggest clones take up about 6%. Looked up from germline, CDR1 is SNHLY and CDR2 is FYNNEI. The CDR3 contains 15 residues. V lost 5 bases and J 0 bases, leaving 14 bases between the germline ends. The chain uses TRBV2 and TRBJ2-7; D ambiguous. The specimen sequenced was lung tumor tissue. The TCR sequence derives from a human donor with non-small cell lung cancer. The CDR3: CASSRGSTSSYEQYF. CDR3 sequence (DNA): TGTGCCAGCAGTAGAGGATCCACGAGCTCCTACGAGCAGTACTTC.